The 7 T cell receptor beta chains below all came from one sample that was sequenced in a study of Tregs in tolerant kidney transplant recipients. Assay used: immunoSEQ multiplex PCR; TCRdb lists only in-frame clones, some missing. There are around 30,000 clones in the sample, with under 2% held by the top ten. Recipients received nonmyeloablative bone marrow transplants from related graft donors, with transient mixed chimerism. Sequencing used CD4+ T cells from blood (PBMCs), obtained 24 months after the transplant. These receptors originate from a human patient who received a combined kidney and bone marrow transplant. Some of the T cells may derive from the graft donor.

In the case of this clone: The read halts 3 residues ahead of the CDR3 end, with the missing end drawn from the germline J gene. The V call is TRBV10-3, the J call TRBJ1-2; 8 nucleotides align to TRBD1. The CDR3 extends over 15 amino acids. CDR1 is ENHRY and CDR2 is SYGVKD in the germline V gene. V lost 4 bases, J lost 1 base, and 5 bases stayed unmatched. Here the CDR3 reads CAISGGQERNYGYTF. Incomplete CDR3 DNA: TGTGCCATCAGTGGGGGACAGGAACGTAACTATGGC.

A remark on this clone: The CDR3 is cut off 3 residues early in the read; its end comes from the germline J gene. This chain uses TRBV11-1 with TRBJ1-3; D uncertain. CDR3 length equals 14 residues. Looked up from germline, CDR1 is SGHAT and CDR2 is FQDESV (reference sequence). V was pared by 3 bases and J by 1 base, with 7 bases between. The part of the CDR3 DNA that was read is TGTGCCAGCAGCTTCTCCGGGTCTGGAAACACC. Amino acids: CASSFSGSGNT. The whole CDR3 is CASSFSGSGNTIYF. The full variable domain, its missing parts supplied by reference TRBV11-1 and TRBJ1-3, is EAEVAQSPRYKITEKSQAVAFWCDPISGHATLYWYRQILGQGPELLVQFQDESVVDDSQLPKDRFSAERLKGVDSTLKIQPAELGDSAMYLCASSFSGSGNTIYFGEGSWLTVV.

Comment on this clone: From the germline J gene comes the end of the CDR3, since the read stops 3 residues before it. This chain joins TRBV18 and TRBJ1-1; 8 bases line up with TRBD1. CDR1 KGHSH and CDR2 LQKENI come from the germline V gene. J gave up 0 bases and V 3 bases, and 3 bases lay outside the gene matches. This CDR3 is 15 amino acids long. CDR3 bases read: TGTGCCAGCTCACCCCGGACAGGGATGAACACTGAA. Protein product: CASSPRTGMNTE. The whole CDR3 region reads CASSPRTGMNTEAFF.

The CDR3 spells CASSHAVGPNNEQFF. Incomplete CDR3 DNA: TGCGCCAGCAGCCACGCTGTTGGCCCAAACAATGAG. The gene calls are TRBV5-1 and TRBJ2-1; D remains unclear. Read coverage stops 3 residues before the CDR3 terminus; the germline J gene supplies the remainder. V lost 4 bases and J 5 bases, leaving 16 bases between the germline ends. The CDR3 spans 15 residues. Germline CDR1 reads SGHRS; CDR2 reads YFSETQ.

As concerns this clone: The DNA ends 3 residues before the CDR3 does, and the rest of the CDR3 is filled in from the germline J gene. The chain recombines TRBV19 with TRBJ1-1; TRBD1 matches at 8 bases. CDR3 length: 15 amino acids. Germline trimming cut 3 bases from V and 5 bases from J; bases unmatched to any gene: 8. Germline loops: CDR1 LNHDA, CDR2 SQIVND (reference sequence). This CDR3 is CASSIGFRGLTEAFF. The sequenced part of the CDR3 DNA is TGTGCCAGTAGTATCGGATTCAGGGGGCTGACTGAA.

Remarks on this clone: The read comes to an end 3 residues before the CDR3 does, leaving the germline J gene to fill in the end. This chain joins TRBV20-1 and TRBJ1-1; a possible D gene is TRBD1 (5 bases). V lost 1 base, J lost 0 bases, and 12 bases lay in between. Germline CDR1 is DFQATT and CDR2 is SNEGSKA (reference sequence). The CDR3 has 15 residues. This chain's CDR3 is CSARGARELNTEAFF. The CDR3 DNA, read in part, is TGCAGTGCTAGAGGGGCCAGGGAATTGAACACTGAA.

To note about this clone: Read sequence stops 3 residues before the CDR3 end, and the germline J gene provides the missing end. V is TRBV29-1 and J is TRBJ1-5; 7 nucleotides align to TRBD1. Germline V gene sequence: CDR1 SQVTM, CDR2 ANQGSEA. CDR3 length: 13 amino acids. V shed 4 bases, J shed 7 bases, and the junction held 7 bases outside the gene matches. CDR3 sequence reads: CSVGEGAEQPQHF. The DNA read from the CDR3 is TGCAGCGTTGGTGAGGGGGCCGAACAGCCC.